The TCR beta chain described here comes from a study of T cell responses to AZD1222 COVID-19 vaccine. Libraries were prepared by immunoSEQ multiplex PCR; TCRdb keeps only in-frame clonotypes and omits some of them. The sample yields about 110,000 clones, 90% seen once. Overall study results and limits: Repertoires were collected only later (after the peak T cell response had occurred). Mostly white British, mostly female donors; authors suggested clonal diversity may be underestimated.

The CDR3 is 15 amino acids. The germline CDR1 and CDR2 sequences are MNHEY and SVGAGI. V was cut by 0 bases and J by 1 base, with 9 bases left in between. This clone was seen a single time. What it recognizes is unknown. The sample here was peripheral blood, taken on day 0 of AZD1222 vaccination. V is TRBV6-5 and J is TRBJ1-1; D gene ambiguous. This clonotype was obtained from an adult in good health. CDR3 in amino acids: CASSYSYSGNTEAFF. As DNA, the CDR3 is TGTGCCAGCAGTTACTCGTACAGCGGGAACACTGAAGCTTTCTTT.